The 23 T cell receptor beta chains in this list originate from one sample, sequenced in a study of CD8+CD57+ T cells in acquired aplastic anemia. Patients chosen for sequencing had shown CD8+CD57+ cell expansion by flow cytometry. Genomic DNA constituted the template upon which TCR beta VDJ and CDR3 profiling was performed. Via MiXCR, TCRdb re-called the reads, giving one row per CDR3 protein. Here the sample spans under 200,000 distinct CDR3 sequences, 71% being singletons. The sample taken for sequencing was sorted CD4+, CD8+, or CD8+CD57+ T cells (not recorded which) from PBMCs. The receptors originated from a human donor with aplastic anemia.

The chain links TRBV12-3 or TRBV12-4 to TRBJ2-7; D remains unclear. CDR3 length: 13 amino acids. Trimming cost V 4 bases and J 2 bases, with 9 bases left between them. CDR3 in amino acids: CASSSAGTYEQYF. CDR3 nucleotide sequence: TGTGCCAGCAGTTCCGCAGGTACCTACGAGCAGTACTTC.

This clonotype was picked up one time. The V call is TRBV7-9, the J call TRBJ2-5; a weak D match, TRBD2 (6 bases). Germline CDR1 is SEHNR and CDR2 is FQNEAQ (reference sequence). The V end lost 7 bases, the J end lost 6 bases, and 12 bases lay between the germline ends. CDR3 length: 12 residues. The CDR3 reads CASNSRGKTQYF. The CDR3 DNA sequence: TGTGCCAGCAACTCGCGGGGAAAGACCCAGTACTTC.

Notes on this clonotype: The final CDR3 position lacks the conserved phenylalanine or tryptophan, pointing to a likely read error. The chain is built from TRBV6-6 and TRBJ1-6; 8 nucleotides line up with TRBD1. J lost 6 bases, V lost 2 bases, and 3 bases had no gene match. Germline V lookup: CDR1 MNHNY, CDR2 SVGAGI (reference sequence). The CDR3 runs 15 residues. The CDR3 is CASSYGTGGNSPLHL. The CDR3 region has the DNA TGTGCCAGCAGTTACGGGACAGGAGGTAATTCACCCCTCCACCTT.

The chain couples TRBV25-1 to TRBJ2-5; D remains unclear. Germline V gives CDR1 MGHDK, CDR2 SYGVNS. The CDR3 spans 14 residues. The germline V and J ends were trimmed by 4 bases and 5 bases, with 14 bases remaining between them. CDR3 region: CASSVPGFSETQYF. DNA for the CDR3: TGTGCCAGCAGTGTTCCAGGATTCTCGGAGACCCAGTACTTC.

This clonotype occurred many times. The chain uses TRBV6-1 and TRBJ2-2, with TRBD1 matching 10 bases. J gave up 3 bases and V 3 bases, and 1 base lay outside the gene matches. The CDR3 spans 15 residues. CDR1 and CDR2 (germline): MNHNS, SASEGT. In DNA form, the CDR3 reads TGTGCCAGCAGTGAGGGACAGGGGTACACCGGGGAGCTGTTTTTT. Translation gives CASSEGQGYTGELFF.

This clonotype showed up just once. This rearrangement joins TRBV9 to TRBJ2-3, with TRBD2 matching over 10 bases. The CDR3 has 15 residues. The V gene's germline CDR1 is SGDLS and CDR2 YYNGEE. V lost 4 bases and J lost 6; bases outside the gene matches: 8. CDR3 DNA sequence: TGTGCCAGCAGCCCCCCCGGGACTAGCGTGGATACGCAGTATTTT. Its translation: CASSPPGTSVDTQYF. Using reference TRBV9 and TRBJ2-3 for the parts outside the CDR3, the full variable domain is DSGVTQTPKHLITATGQRVTLRCSPRSGDLSVYWYQQSLDQGLQFLIQYYNGEERAKGNILERFSAQQFPDLHSELNLSSLELGDSALYFCASSPPGTSVDTQYFGPGTRLTVL.

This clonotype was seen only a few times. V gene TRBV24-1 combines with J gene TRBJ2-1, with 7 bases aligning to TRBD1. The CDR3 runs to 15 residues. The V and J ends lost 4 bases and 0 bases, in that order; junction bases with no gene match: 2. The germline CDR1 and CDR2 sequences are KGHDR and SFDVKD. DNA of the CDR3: TGTGCCACCAGTGACAGGGGGAGCTCCTACAATGAGCAGTTCTTC. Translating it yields CATSDRGSSYNEQFF.

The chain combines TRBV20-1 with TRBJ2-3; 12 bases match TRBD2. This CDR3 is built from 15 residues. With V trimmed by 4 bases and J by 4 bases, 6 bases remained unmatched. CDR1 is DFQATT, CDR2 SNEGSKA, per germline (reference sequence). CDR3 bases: TGCAGTGCTATCCTGACTAGCGGGAGTGCAGATACGCAGTATTTT. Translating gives CSAILTSGSADTQYF.

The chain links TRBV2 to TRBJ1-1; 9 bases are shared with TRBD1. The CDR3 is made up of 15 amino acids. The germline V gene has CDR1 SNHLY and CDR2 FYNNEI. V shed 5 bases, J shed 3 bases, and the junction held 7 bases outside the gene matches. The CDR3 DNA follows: TGTGCCAGCAGTCAGAGAAGGACAGGGGACACTGAAGCTTTCTTT. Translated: CASSQRRTGDTEAFF.

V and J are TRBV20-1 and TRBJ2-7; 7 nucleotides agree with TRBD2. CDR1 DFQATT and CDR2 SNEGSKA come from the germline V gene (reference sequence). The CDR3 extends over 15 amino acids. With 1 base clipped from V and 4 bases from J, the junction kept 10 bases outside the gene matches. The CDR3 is CSARALAGEAYEQYF. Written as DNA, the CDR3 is TGCAGTGCTAGAGCCTTGGCGGGAGAAGCGTACGAGCAGTACTTC.

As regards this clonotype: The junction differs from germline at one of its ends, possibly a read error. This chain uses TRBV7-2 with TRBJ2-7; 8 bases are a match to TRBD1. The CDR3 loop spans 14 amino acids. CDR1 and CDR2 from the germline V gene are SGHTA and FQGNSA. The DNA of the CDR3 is TGTGCCAGCAGCTTAGCGGGACAGGCCTACGAGCAGCACTTC. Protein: CASSLAGQAYEQHF.

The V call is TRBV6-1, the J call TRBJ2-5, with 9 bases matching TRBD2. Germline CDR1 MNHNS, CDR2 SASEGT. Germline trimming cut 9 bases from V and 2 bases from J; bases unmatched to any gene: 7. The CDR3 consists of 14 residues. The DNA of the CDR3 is TGTGCCAGTGCGCAGCGGGGGGCGCAAGAGACCCAGTACTTC. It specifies CASAQRGAQETQYF.

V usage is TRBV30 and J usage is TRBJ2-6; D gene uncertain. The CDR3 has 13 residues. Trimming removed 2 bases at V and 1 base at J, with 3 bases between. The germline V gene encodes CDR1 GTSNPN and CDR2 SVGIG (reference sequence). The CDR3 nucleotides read TGTGCCTGGAGTTTGTCTGGGGCCAACGTCCTGACTTTC. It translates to CAWSLSGANVLTF. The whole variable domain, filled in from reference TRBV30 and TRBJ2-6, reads SQTIHQWPATLVQPVGSPLSLECTVEGTSNPNLYWYRQAAGRGLQLLFYSVGIGQISSEVPQNLSASRPQDRQFILSSKKLLLSDSGFYLCAWSLSGANVLTFGAGSRLTVL.

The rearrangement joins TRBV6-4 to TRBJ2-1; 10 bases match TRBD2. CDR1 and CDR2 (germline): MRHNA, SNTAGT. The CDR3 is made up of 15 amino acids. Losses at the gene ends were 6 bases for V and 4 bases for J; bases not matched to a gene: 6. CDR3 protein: CASSPSSGGYNEQFF. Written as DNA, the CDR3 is TGTGCCAGCAGCCCCTCTAGCGGGGGTTACAATGAGCAGTTCTTC.

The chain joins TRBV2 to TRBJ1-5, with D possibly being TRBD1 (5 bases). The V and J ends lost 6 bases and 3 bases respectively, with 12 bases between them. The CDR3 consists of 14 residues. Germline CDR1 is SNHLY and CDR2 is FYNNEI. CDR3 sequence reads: CASSPSGTNQPQHF. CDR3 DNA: TGTGCCAGCAGCCCGTCGGGGACCAATCAGCCCCAGCATTTT.

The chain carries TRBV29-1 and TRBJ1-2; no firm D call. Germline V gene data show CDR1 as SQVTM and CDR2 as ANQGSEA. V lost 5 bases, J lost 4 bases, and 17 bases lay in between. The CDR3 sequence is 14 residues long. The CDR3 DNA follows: TGCAGCGTTACCAGCGGGGAGGGTGGCTATGGCTACACCTTC. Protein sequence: CSVTSGEGGYGYTF.

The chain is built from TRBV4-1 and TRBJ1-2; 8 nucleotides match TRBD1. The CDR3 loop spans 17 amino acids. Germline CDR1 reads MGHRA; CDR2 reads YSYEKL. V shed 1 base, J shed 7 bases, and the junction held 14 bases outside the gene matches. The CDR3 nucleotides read TGCGCCAGCAGCCAAGTGGGAGGGACAGGTCTAGCACTTGGCTACACCTTC. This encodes CASSQVGGTGLALGYTF.

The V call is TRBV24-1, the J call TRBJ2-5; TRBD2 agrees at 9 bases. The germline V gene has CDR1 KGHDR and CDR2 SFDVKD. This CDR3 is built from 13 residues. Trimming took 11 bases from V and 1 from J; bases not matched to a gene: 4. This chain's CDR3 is CASRLAVQETQYF. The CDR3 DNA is TGTGCCAGCAGACTAGCGGTCCAAGAGACCCAGTACTTC.

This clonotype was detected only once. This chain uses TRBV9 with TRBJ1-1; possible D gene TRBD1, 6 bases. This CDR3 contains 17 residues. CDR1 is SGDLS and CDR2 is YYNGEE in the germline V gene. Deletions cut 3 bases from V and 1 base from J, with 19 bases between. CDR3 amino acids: CASSAMLGTRGNTEAFF. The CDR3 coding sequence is TGTGCCAGCAGCGCGATGTTGGGGACACGGGGGAACACTGAAGCTTTCTTT.

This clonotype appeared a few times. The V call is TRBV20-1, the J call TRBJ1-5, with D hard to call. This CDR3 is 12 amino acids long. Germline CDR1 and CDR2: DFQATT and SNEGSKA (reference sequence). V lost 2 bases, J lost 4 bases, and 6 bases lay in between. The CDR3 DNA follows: TGCAGTGCTAGATCCCCGAATCAGCCCCAGCATTTT. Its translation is CSARSPNQPQHF.

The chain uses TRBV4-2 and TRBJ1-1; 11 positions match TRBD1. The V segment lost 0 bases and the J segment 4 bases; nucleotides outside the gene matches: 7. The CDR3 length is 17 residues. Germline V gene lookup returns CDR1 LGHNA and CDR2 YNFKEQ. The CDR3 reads CASSQDPPGTGGTEAFF. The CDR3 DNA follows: TGTGCCAGCAGCCAAGATCCCCCTGGGACAGGGGGCACTGAAGCTTTCTTT.

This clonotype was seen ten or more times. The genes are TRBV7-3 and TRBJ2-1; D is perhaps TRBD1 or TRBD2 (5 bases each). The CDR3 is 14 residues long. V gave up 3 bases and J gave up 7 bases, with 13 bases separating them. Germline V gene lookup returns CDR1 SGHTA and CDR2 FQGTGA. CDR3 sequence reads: CASSFGGWGNEQFF. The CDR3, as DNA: TGTGCCAGCAGCTTCGGCGGCTGGGGGAATGAGCAGTTCTTC.

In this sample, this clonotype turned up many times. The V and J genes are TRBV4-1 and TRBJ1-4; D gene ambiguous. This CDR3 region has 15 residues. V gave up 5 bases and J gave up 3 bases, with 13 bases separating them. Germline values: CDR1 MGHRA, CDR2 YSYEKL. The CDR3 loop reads CASSFTVSSNEKLFF. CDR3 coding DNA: TGCGCCAGCAGCTTCACAGTCTCTTCTAATGAAAAACTGTTTTTT.